This T cell receptor beta chain stems from a study of blood T cell repertoires in COVID-19. The overall study: The study drew acute and convalescent COVID-19 samples from the United States, Italy and Spain.

The CDR3 totals 15 residues. V was clipped by 7 bases and J by 5 bases; unmatched bases: 12. Germline CDR1 reads MDHEN; CDR2 reads SYDVKM. Produced via immunoSEQ multiplex PCR; TCRdb's table is partial and in-frame only. The sample includes fewer than 250,000 clones, approximately 86% of them seen just once. The sequenced material came from peripheral blood. The clonotype comes from a man aged 25-45 years with acute or convalescent COVID-19. The V and J genes are TRBV28 and TRBJ2-7; TRBD1 agrees at 9 bases. In DNA form, the CDR3 reads TGTGCCAGCACCACCCCCGGGACAGGGTCCAACGAGCAGTACTTC. It specifies CASTTPGTGSNEQYF.